This T cell receptor (beta chain) came from a study of blood T cells in healthy people across ages. A J-beta primer mix and a sample-barcoded 5' primer were used in a second PCR of roughly 6 to 12 cycles. TCRdb re-called the 5' RACE reads through MiXCR, storing one row per CDR3 protein. This table holds 1.5 million to 1.9 million distinct CDR3 sequences, roughly 43% found once. The CDR3 consists of 15 residues. CDR1 is MNHEY and CDR2 is SVGAGI in the germline V gene. V lost 2 bases, J lost 7 bases, and 14 bases lay in between. Study observations and caveats: Across the age range, TCR beta diversity per million T cells fell in a roughly linear way.

This clonotype has just a few counts. The target antigen is unknown. Material: blood. This clonotype was sampled from a young woman in good health. This chain connects TRBV6-5 to TRBJ2-2; perhaps TRBD2 as D (6 bases). CDR3 nucleotide sequence: TGTGCCAGCAGTTACGAGGGACTGGCGGGCGGGGAGCTGTTTTTT. It is translated as CASSYEGLAGGELFF.